This note documents a single TCR beta chain sequence. Its antigen is unidentified. Every donor, a Caucasian adult, lived in Nashville, Tennessee. This sample is part of a study of shared clonotypes between healthy human individuals. The study's findings and limits: Clonotype sharing levels among donors were expected to vary with sequencing depth.

There are 11 residues in the CDR3. Germline V gene lookup returns CDR1 SGHNT and CDR2 YENEEA. Using immunoSEQ multiplex PCR, the repertoire was profiled, and TCRdb retains in-frame clones only, with some absent. Seen here are some 96,000 clones, over 40% observed once, and the top ten hold over 13%. This clonotype was sampled from a woman in her thirties or forties in good health. Some clones in this sample may be carry-over from other donors' samples. The sample taken for sequencing was PBMCs. V is TRBV11-3 and J is TRBJ2-5, with D hard to call. The J call may be in error: the DNA end matches TRBJ2-7 better. The chain's CDR3 is CGNKPNYEQYF. The DNA of the CDR3 is TGTGGGAACAAGCCCAACTACGAGCAGTACTTC.